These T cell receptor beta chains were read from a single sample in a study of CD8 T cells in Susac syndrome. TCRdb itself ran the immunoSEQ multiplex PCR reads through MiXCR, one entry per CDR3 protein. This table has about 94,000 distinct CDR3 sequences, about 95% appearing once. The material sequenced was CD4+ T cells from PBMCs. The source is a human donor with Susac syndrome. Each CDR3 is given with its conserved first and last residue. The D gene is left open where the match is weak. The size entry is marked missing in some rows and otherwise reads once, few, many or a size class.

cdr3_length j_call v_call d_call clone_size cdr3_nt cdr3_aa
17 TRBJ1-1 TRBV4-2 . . TGTGCCAGCAGCCCCTCCTGGGAGTTCGAGCTGGACACTGAAGCTTTCTTT CASSPSWEFELDTEAFF
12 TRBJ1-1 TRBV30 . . TGTGCCGGTAGCGGGGGATCCACTGAAGCTTTCTTT CAGSGGSTEAFF
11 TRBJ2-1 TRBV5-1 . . TGCGCCAGCAGACGTTTCTATGAGCAGTTCTTC CASRRFYEQFF
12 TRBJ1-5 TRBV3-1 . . TGTGCCAGCAGCCAGGGGGATTTAACCCAGCATTTT CASSQGDLTQHF
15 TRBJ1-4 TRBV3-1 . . TGTGCCAGCAGCCCATTGAGGACAACTAATGAAAAACTGTTTTTT CASSPLRTTNEKLFF
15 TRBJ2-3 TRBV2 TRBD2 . TGTGCCAGCAGCGCCGGACTAGCGGTGGCAGATACGCAGTATTTT CASSAGLAVADTQYF
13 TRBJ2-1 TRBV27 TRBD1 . TGTGCCAGCAGTTATGGACAGGGGAGTGAGCAGTTCTTC CASSYGQGSEQFF
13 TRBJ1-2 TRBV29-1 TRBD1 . TGCAGCGTTTTCGGGACAGAGAACTATGGCTACACCTTC CSVFGTENYGYTF
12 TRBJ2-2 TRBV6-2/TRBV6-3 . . TGTGCCAGCAGTTCCTGGACCGGGGAGCTGTTTTTT CASSSWTGELFF
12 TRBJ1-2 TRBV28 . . TGTGCCAGCAGTTTCGGAAGTATGGACTACACCTTC CASSFGSMDYTF
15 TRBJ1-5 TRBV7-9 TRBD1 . TGTGCCAGCAGCCAAGGGACAGGGATCAATCAGCCCCAGCATTTT CASSQGTGINQPQHF
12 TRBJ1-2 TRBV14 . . TGTGCCAGCAGCCAAGAACCTGGCGGCTACACCTTC CASSQEPGGYTF
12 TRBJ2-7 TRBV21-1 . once TGTGCCAGCAGCACCCACCCAGTCGAGCAGTACTTC CASSTHPVEQYF
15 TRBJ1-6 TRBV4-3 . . TGCGCCAGCAGCCAAGATTGGAGGGGAGACTCACCCCTCCACTTT CASSQDWRGDSPLHF
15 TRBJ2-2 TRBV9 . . TGTGCCAGCAGCGTAGAGGGGGGGGACACCGGGGAGCTGTTTTTT CASSVEGGDTGELFF
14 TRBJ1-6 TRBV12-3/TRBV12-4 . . TGTGCCAGCAGTTCCCGGACAGAGAATTCACCCCTCCACTTT CASSSRTENSPLHF
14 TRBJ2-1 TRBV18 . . TGTGCCAGCTCACCACTCCAGGTATACAATGAGCAGTTCTTC CASSPLQVYNEQFF
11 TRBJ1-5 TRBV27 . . TGTGCCAGCAGAAGACCTCAGCCCCAGCATTTT CASRRPQPQHF
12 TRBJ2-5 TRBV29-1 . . TGCAGCGTTAGTCCGGGGCAAGAGACCCAGTACTTC CSVSPGQETQYF
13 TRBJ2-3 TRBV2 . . TGTGCCAAGGGGGGCACTAGCACAGATACGCAGTATTTT CAKGGTSTDTQYF
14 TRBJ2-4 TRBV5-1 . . TGCGCCAGCAGCTCGGGACTGACGATGGACATTCAGTACTTC CASSSGLTMDIQYF
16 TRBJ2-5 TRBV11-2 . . TGTGCCAGCAGCTTAAGTGGGGGGCGCGGTCAAGAGACCCAGTACTTC CASSLSGGRGQETQYF
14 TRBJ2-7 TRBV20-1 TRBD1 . TGCAGTGCTCTTGGACAGGCGGAGGTGGACGAGCAGTACTTC CSALGQAEVDEQYF